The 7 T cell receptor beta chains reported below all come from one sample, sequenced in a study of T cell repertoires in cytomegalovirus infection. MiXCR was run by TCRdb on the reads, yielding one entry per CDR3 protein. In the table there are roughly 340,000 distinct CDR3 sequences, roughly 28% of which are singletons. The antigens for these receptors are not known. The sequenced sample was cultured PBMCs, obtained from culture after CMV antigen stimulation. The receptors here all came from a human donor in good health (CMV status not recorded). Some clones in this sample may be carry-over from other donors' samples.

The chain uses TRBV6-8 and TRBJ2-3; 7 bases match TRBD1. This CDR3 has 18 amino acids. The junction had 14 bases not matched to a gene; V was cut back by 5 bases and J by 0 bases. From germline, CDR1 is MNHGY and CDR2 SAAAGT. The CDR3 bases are TGTGCCAGCAGTCGGGACAGACAGCCACCCCACAGCACAGATACGCAGTATTTT. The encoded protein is CASSRDRQPPHSTDTQYF.

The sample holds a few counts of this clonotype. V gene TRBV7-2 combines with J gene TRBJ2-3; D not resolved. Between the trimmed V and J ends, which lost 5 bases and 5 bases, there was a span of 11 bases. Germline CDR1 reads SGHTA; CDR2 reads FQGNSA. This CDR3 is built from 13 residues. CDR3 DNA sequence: TGTGCCAGCAGCCCTAGATTCCTAGATACGCAGTATTTT. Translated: CASSPRFLDTQYF.

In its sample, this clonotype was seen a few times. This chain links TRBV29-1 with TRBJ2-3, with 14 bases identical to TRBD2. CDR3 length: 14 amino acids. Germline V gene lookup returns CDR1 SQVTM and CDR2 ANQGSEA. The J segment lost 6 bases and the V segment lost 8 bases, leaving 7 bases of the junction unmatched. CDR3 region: CSLLTSGGADTQYF. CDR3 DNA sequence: TGCAGCTTGCTGACTAGCGGGGGGGCGGATACGCAGTATTTT.

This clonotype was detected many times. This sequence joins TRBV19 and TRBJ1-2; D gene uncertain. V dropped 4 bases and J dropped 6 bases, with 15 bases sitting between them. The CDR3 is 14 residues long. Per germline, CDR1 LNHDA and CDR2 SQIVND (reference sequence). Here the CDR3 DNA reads TGTGCCAGTAGTAATCGGGGTGAATTGGATGGCTACACCTTC. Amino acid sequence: CASSNRGELDGYTF.

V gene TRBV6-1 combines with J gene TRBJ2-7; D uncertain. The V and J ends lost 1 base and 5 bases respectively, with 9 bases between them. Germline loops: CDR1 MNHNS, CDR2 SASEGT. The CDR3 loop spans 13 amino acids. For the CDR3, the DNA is TGTGCCAGCAGTGAAGGCAACCGGGACGAGCAGTACTTC. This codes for CASSEGNRDEQYF.

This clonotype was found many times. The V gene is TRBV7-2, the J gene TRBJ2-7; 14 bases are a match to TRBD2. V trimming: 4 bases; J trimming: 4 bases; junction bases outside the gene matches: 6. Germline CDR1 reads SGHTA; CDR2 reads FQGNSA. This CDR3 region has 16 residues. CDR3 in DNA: TGTGCCAGCAGCTCCATGGGACTAGCGGGAGCTTACGAGCAGTACTTC. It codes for CASSSMGLAGAYEQYF.

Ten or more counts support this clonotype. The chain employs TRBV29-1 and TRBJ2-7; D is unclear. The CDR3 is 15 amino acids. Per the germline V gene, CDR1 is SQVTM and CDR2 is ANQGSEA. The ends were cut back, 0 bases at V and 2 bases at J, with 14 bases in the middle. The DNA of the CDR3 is TGCAGCGTTGAAGAGGTCGGTGGCAGGCCCTACGAGCAGTACTTC. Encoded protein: CSVEEVGGRPYEQYF.